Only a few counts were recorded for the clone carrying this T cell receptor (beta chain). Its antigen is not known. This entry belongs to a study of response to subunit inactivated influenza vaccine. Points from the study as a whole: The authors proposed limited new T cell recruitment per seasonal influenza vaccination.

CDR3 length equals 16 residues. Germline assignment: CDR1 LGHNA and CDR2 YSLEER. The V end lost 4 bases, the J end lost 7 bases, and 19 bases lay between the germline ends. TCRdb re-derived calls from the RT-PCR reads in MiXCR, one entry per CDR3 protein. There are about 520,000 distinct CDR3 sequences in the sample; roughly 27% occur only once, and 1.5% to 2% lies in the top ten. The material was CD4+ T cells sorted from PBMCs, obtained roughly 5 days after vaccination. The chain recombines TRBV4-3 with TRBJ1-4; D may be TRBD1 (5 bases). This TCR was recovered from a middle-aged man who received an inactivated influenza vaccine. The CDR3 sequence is CASSLSRAGSGEKLFF. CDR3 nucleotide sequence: TGCGCCAGCAGCCTTTCCAGAGCAGGGTCAGGTGAAAAACTGTTTTTT.